This is a list of T cell receptor beta chains from one sample in a study of metastatic and nonmetastatic thyroid tumors. TCRdb recomputed clones from the PCR reads via MiXCR. The sample includes about 45,000 clones, about 3.3% seen only once; the top ten take 9.5% to 10%. Sequencing was performed on blood. The origin of the receptors is a female donor with papillary thyroid cancer or a benign thyroid nodule (not recorded which). Some clones in this sample may be carry-over from other donors' samples. The CDR3 runs from the conserved cysteine through the conserved F or W. The D gene is left open where the match is weak. Clone size is stated in some rows and not others, as once, few, many or a class when expanded.

j_call | d_call | v_call | clone_size | cdr3_nt | cdr3_aa
TRBJ1-3 | NA | TRBV12-3/TRBV12-4 | few | TGTGCCAGCAGTTTAGTGTCTGGACCCGACAAAGGAAACACCATATATTTT | CASSLVSGPDKGNTIYF
TRBJ1-5 | TRBD1 | TRBV4-1 | many | TGCGCCAGCAGCTTGGACAGGGGTTACAATCAGCCCCAGCATTTT | CASSLDRGYNQPQHF
TRBJ2-3 | TRBD1 | TRBV9 | few | TGTGCCAGCAGCGGGGGGACAGTCACAGATACGCAGTATTTT | CASSGGTVTDTQYF
TRBJ2-1 | TRBD2 | TRBV6-1 | many | TGTGCCAGCAGGGCGGGGGGAGAGGGGAATGAGCAGTTCTTC | CASRAGGEGNEQFF
TRBJ2-3 | NA | TRBV2 | many | TGTGCCAGCAAGGAATTGGGCACAGATACGCAGTATTTT | CASKELGTDTQYF
TRBJ2-1 | NA | TRBV24-1 | many | TGTGCCACCAGTGATCCGGGACGGAACAATGAGCAGTTCTTC | CATSDPGRNNEQFF
TRBJ1-2 | NA | TRBV20-1 | NA | TGCAGTCCCCCGATTCCCGGGACGACCTATGGCTACACCTTC | CSPPIPGTTYGYTF
TRBJ2-7 | NA | TRBV16 | many | TGTGCCAGCAGCCAATCGGCCTACGAGCAGTACTTC | CASSQSAYEQYF
TRBJ2-5 | NA | TRBV27 | many | TGTGCCAGCAGTTTAGGGGTCCAGGTGGGGGAGACCCAGTACTTC | CASSLGVQVGETQYF
TRBJ2-3 | NA | TRBV5-8 | many | TGTGCCAGCAGCCGCTCGCCAGGCAGGGAGCCCGCAGATACGCAGTATTTT | CASSRSPGREPADTQYF
TRBJ2-2 | NA | TRBV7-6 | many | TGTGCCAGCAGCTTATCCGTCGGGGAGCTGTTTTTT | CASSLSVGELFF
TRBJ2-3 | NA | TRBV29-1 | many | TGCAGCGTTGAAGATGAATCTAGCACAGATACGCAGTATTTT | CSVEDESSTDTQYF
TRBJ1-3 | NA | TRBV20-1 | few | TGCAGTGCTCGGGGGATAGATCGAAACACCATATATTTT | CSARGIDRNTIYF
TRBJ2-5 | TRBD2 | TRBV7-9 | many | TGTGCCAGCAGACCCCGCCCTGGCAGCGGGGAAGAGACCCAGTACTTC | CASRPRPGSGEETQYF
TRBJ1-3 | NA | TRBV6-9 | few | TGTGCCAGCAGTTGGACAGCTGGAAACACCATATATTTT | CASSWTAGNTIYF
TRBJ2-2 | NA | TRBV7-9 | few | TGTGCCAGCAGCTCCCTCCGGGGTTTCGTCACCGGGGAGCTGTTTTTT | CASSSLRGFVTGELFF
TRBJ2-3 | NA | TRBV28 | many | TGTGCCAGCAGCACAGATACGCAGTATTTT | CASSTDTQYF
TRBJ2-1 | TRBD2 | TRBV6-1 | NA | TGTGCCAGCAGGGGGAGACTAGCGGGCTCCTACAATGAGCAGTTCTTC | CASRGRLAGSYNEQFF
TRBJ1-2 | TRBD1 | TRBV27 | NA | TGTGCCAGCAGTTCACCGGGACAGAGCCTCTATGGCTACACCTTC | CASSSPGQSLYGYTF
TRBJ2-1 | TRBD2 | TRBV6-5 | many | TGTGCCAGCAGTTACTCGACTAGCGGGAGTTATAATGAGCAGTTCTTC | CASSYSTSGSYNEQFF
TRBJ2-1 | NA | TRBV12-3/TRBV12-4 | many | TGTGCCAGCAGTTTTCGACGAGGGGACAATGAGCAGTTCTTC | CASSFRRGDNEQFF
TRBJ2-6 | TRBD1 | TRBV7-3 | many | TGTGCCAGCAGCTTAAAGGGACAGGGGGCGACTGGGGCCAACGTCCTGACTTTC | CASSLKGQGATGANVLTF
TRBJ2-1 | TRBD1 | TRBV2 | many | TGTGCCAGCACGGACAGGGAGAGGTTTTACAATGAGCAGTTCTTC | CASTDRERFYNEQFF
TRBJ1-3 | TRBD1 | TRBV6-2/TRBV6-3 | NA | TGTGCCAGCAGTGGATGGCAGGGGGCATTTGGAAACACCATATATTTT | CASSGWQGAFGNTIYF
TRBJ1-1 | NA | TRBV12-3/TRBV12-4 | many | TGTGCCAGCAGACCTTATACCGCATCCAACACTGAAGCTTTCTTT | CASRPYTASNTEAFF
TRBJ2-1 | NA | TRBV6-1 | many | TGTGCCAGCAGTGATGTCCCCCGCAATGAGCAGTTCTTC | CASSDVPRNEQFF
TRBJ1-1 | NA | TRBV7-8 | NA | TGTGCCAGCAGCCAAAGGACCAGGAACACTGAAGCTTTCTTT | CASSQRTRNTEAFF
TRBJ1-2 | NA | TRBV2 | many | TGTGCCAGCAGTGAAGCGGGGGGACGGATAAACTATGGCTACACCTTC | CASSEAGGRINYGYTF
TRBJ2-2 | TRBD2 | TRBV12-3/TRBV12-4 | NA | TGTGCCAGCAGTTTAGCGGCGGGAGTTAGTACCGGGGAGCTGTTTTTT | CASSLAAGVSTGELFF
TRBJ2-7 | NA | TRBV28 | few | TGTGCCAGCACCGTTCCGAGCTCCTACGAGCAGTACTTC | CASTVPSSYEQYF
TRBJ2-4 | NA | TRBV20-1 | many | TGCAGTGCTAGAAACCGGGCCCATCCCGCCAAAAACATTCAGTACTTC | CSARNRAHPAKNIQYF
TRBJ2-7 | NA | TRBV10-2 | NA | TGCGCCAGCAGTGGGGGCTACGGGGTATTGACCTACGAGCAGTACTTC | CASSGGYGVLTYEQYF
TRBJ1-1 | NA | TRBV19 | few | TGTGCCAGTAGGCCTGAGGGGGAGAACACTGAAGCTTTCTTT | CASRPEGENTEAFF
TRBJ1-1 | NA | TRBV6-4 | many | TGTGCCAGCAGTTCCGGGGACCCTGGGACTGAAGCTTTCTTT | CASSSGDPGTEAFF
TRBJ1-1 | NA | TRBV7-2 | many | TGTGCCAGCAGCACAACAGGGAGGACTGAAGCTTTCTTT | CASSTTGRTEAFF
TRBJ2-1 | TRBD2 | TRBV20-1 | NA | TGCAGTGCTAGTAAAGTGACTAGCGGGAGTATTTACAATGAGCAGTTCTTC | CSASKVTSGSIYNEQFF
TRBJ1-1 | NA | TRBV25-1 | many | TGTGCCAGCAGTGAAAATAGGGGAGGGAGAGCTGAAGCTTTCTTT | CASSENRGGRAEAFF
TRBJ2-1 | NA | TRBV6-2/TRBV6-3 | few | TGTGCCAGCAGCACCGGGGACTTCAGCGGTGAGCAGTTCTTC | CASSTGDFSGEQFF
TRBJ2-2 | NA | TRBV12-3/TRBV12-4 | many | TGTGCCAGCAGTTTAAACCGGGGTAACACCGGGGAGCTGTTTTTT | CASSLNRGNTGELFF
TRBJ2-3 | NA | TRBV5-1 | many | TGCGCCAGCAGCTTGAACCCAGGGGTAGATACGCAGTATTTT | CASSLNPGVDTQYF
TRBJ1-5 | NA | TRBV6-4 | many | TGTGCCAGCAGTGAGGGACCCAATCAGCCCCAGCATTTT | CASSEGPNQPQHF
TRBJ1-1 | NA | TRBV12-3/TRBV12-4 | many | TGTGCCAGCAGTTGGACAGCGAACACTGAAGCTTTCTTT | CASSWTANTEAFF
TRBJ2-1 | NA | TRBV12-3/TRBV12-4 | NA | TGTGCCAGCAGTTCGCCCGGACAGCCGCAGTTCTTC | CASSSPGQPQFF
TRBJ2-7 | TRBD2 | TRBV6-4 | many | TGTGCCAGCAGTGACTCGACCCCCCCGCGGGGGGGCTCCTACGAGCAGTACTTC | CASSDSTPPRGGSYEQYF
TRBJ1-2 | TRBD1 | TRBV7-8 | many | TGTGCCAGCAGCTTAGCCGGGACAGGGATTCTGGATGGCTACACCTTC | CASSLAGTGILDGYTF
TRBJ2-3 | TRBD2 | TRBV15 | many | TGTGCCACCAGCAGAGTAGCGGGTGGGGGAACGGATACGCAGTATTTT | CATSRVAGGGTDTQYF
TRBJ2-7 | TRBD1 | TRBV12-3/TRBV12-4 | many | TGTGCCAGCAGTCCACCGACAGGGCCCTACGAGCAGTACTTC | CASSPPTGPYEQYF
TRBJ1-1 | NA | TRBV5-1 | NA | TGCGCCAGCAGCTTGGCAGGGTCCCTGAACACTGAAGCTTTCTTT | CASSLAGSLNTEAFF
TRBJ1-6 | NA | TRBV20-1 | few | TGCAGTGCTAGGCGGGGGAATTCACCCCTCCACTTT | CSARRGNSPLHF
TRBJ2-7 | TRBD1 | TRBV28 | NA | TGTGCCAGCAGTTTAACAGGGGATAAATCCTGCGGGCAGTACTTC | CASSLTGDKSCGQYF
TRBJ2-7 | TRBD2 | TRBV5-1 | NA | TGCGCCAGCAGCTTTCGGACTAGCACCGACTCCTACGAGCAGTACTTC | CASSFRTSTDSYEQYF
TRBJ2-2 | TRBD1 | TRBV7-3 | many | TGTGCCAGCAGCTTATTACCTTCACAGGGGGAACCGGGGACCGGGGAGCTGTTTTTT | CASSLLPSQGEPGTGELFF
TRBJ2-7 | NA | TRBV19 | few | TGTGCCAGTAGTATAGGGTCGCTTTCCTACGAGCAGTACTTC | CASSIGSLSYEQYF
TRBJ1-2 | TRBD1 | TRBV15 | NA | TGTGCCACCAGCAGAGTAAGTGGACAGGGTAGCGGCTACACCTTC | CATSRVSGQGSGYTF
TRBJ2-7 | NA | TRBV20-1 | NA | TGCAGTGCTAAAGACGGCTTAAGCTCCTACGAGCAGTACTTC | CSAKDGLSSYEQYF
TRBJ1-1 | TRBD1 | TRBV18 | many | TGTGCCAGCTCACCCGGGTTAGACAGGGTCTCTGAAGCTTTCTTT | CASSPGLDRVSEAFF
TRBJ1-1 | NA | TRBV5-1 | few | TGCGCCAGCAGCTCTGACGGGATGAACACTGAAGCTTTCTTT | CASSSDGMNTEAFF
TRBJ2-1 | NA | TRBV2 | many | TGTGCCAGCAACGCGGGACTCTCATACAATGAGCAGTTCTTC | CASNAGLSYNEQFF
TRBJ2-1 | TRBD2 | TRBV12-3/TRBV12-4 | few | TGTGCCAGCAGTTTAGGACTAGCGGGAGTGGGCAATGAGCAGTTCTTC | CASSLGLAGVGNEQFF
TRBJ2-1 | NA | TRBV5-6 | many | TGTGCCAGCAGCTTGGCCAGCGGCCCCTTCAATGAGCAGTTCTTC | CASSLASGPFNEQFF